The 20 T cell receptor beta chains given below trace back to one sample, sequenced in a study of CD8+ T cells in alopecia areata. Treatment meaning: oral pan-JAK inhibitor, 5-10 mg twice daily. Reverse transcription of extracted RNA yielded cDNA, which provided the sequencing template. Profiled with immunoSEQ multiplex PCR; TCRdb holds only in-frame clones, not every one. The sample yields 140,000 to 150,000 clones, roughly 54% seen once. The specimen comprised CD8+ T cells sorted from blood, sampled at week 4, from a patient treated with tofacitinib. All receptors derive from a human donor with alopecia areata.

The table lists this clone with a few counts. This sequence joins TRBV13 and TRBJ1-1; possible D gene TRBD1, 6 bases. Germline lookup yields CDR1 PRHDT and CDR2 FYEKMQ (reference sequence). The CDR3 is 12 amino acids. V dropped 0 bases and J dropped 7 bases, with 6 bases sitting between them. This chain's CDR3 is CASSLGRGEAFF. The CDR3 nucleotides are TGTGCCAGCAGCTTAGGCAGGGGTGAAGCTTTCTTT.

This chain links TRBV29-1 with TRBJ2-4, with 16 bases matching TRBD2. The CDR3 sequence is 12 residues long. With 7 bases clipped from V and 14 bases from J, the junction kept 5 bases outside the gene matches. Germline-derived CDR1 and CDR2 are SQVTM and ANQGSEA. CDR3 sequence (DNA): TGCAGCGGTGGGACTAGCGGGGGGGCGGAGTACTTC. Encoded protein: CSGGTSGGAEYF.

This chain connects TRBV5-1 to TRBJ2-7; D is ambiguous. The CDR3 runs 14 residues. V lost 3 bases to trimming and J lost 0 bases, with 10 bases between them. Germline V gene data show CDR1 as SGHRS and CDR2 as YFSETQ. In nucleotides, the CDR3 is TGCGCCAGCAGCTGGGGTCCTTACTCCTACGAGCAGTACTTC. Its protein is CASSWGPYSYEQYF.

This clone occurred once. The chain recombines TRBV5-6 with TRBJ1-5; D is perhaps TRBD1 (5 bases). CDR3 length: 15 residues. Trimming took 5 bases from V and 7 from J, leaving 19 bases between them. Germline V gene data show CDR1 as SGHDT and CDR2 as YYEEEE. The CDR3 reads CASSFARETGQPQHF. The CDR3, as DNA: TGTGCCAGCAGTTTTGCCAGGGAAACGGGCCAGCCCCAGCATTTT.

The chain uses TRBV27 and TRBJ2-7, with no clear D. CDR3 size: 13 residues. Germline values: CDR1 MNHEY, CDR2 SMNVEV (reference sequence). Trimming took off 8 bases at V and 2 bases at J, with 13 bases between the two ends. In DNA, the CDR3 is TGTGCCAGCTCTATCTCGTGGACCTACGAGCAGTACTTC. Protein sequence: CASSISWTYEQYF.

The chain employs TRBV29-1 and TRBJ1-2, with D unclear. V was trimmed by 0 bases and J by 4 bases, leaving 9 bases between them. The CDR3 spans 13 residues. Germline V gene sequence: CDR1 SQVTM, CDR2 ANQGSEA. For the CDR3, the DNA is TGCAGCGTTGAAGATCTTGGCGGCTATGGCTACACCTTC. Its translation: CSVEDLGGYGYTF.

The J gene is TRBJ2-3, the V gene TRBV7-2; TRBD2 aligns across 7 bases. This CDR3 has 17 residues. Germline CDR1 is SGHTA and CDR2 is FQGNSA. J was trimmed by 0 bases and V by 5 bases; bases with no gene match: 11. CDR3 DNA: TGTGCCAGCAGCCCCGGGAAGCGGGGCTACAGCACAGATACGCAGTATTTT. Protein: CASSPGKRGYSTDTQYF.

This clone was seen more than once but under ten times. One end of the junction does not line up with germline, which may come from a read error. V gene TRBV6-5 combines with J gene TRBJ1-2; the match to TRBD1 covers 9 bases. CDR3 length: 13 amino acids. In germline, CDR1 is MNHEY, CDR2 SVGAGI. CDR3 protein: CASSDSTGGGYTF. DNA for the CDR3: TGTGCCAGCAGTGACTCGACAGGGGGTGGCTACACCTTC.

The CDR3 sequence: CASSPGVNTEAFF. CDR3 nucleotide sequence: TGTGCCAGCAGCCCAGGGGTGAACACTGAAGCTTTCTTT. The chain couples TRBV9 to TRBJ1-1, with a weak D call TRBD1 (6 bases). CDR3 length: 13 residues. Germline V gene lookup returns CDR1 SGDLS and CDR2 YYNGEE. V was cut by 4 bases and J by 0 bases, with 7 bases left in between.

This rearrangement joins TRBV5-1 to TRBJ2-6; D remains ambiguous. Trimming removed 0 bases at V and 0 bases at J, with 19 bases between. This CDR3 is 20 amino acids long. Germline-derived CDR1 and CDR2 are SGHRS and YFSETQ. The CDR3 bases are TGCGCCAGCAGCTTGGAACCCCAACAGCCCCCCGTCTCTGGGGCCAACGTCCTGACTTTC. Protein sequence: CASSLEPQQPPVSGANVLTF.

Comment on this clone: Germline is not matched at one junction end, which may reflect a read error. The same CDR3 arises from other DNA sequences in this sample as well. V usage is TRBV13 and J usage is TRBJ2-5; 7 bases match TRBD1. Germline lookup yields CDR1 PRHDT and CDR2 FYEKMQ (reference sequence). The CDR3 extends over 18 amino acids. The CDR3 DNA follows: TGTGCCAGCAGCTCCACAACCCTCCAGGGGGAGATCGTAGAGACCCAATACTTC. This gives the protein CASSSTTLQGEIVETQYF.

The V and J genes are TRBV13 and TRBJ2-5; no clear D. Germline values: CDR1 PRHDT, CDR2 FYEKMQ (reference sequence). This CDR3 has 16 amino acids. Trimming removed 0 bases from V and 6 bases from J, with 17 bases in between. The CDR3: CASSLGGRDLIKTQYF. In DNA, the CDR3 is TGTGCCAGCAGCTTAGGTGGTAGGGATTTAATAAAGACCCAGTACTTC.

This clone was found many times. The J gene is TRBJ2-5, the V gene TRBV5-8; unclear D gene. V lost 5 bases to trimming and J lost 5 bases, with 4 bases between them. From germline, CDR1 is SGHTS and CDR2 YDEGEE. This CDR3 spans 10 amino acids. Written as DNA, the CDR3 is TGTGCCAGCAGAGGGGAGACCCAGTACTTC. Protein product: CASRGETQYF.

The chain has TRBV29-1 and TRBJ2-5; perhaps TRBD1 as D (5 bases). This CDR3 region has 12 residues. Germline CDR1 SQVTM, CDR2 ANQGSEA. V was pared by 8 bases and J by 1 base, with 11 bases between. The CDR3 loop is CSIPTVQETQYF. The CDR3 nucleotides are TGCAGCATACCGACAGTCCAAGAGACCCAGTACTTC.

The genes are TRBV29-1 and TRBJ2-1; a weak D match, TRBD2 (6 bases). Trimming took 4 bases from V and 3 from J, leaving 7 bases between them. The germline V gene has CDR1 SQVTM and CDR2 ANQGSEA. The CDR3 contains 12 residues. DNA of the CDR3: TGCAGCGTTGTGGGGGGCTACAATGAGCAGTTCTTC. Residues: CSVVGGYNEQFF.

V is TRBV4-1 and J is TRBJ2-5; 9 nucleotides match TRBD1. The CDR3 has 18 amino acids. Losses at the gene ends were 4 bases for V and 6 bases for J; bases not matched to a gene: 18. Germline values: CDR1 MGHRA, CDR2 YSYEKL. The CDR3: CASSPEPGQGVDVQTQYF. The CDR3 coding sequence is TGCGCCAGCAGCCCAGAGCCGGGACAGGGAGTGGACGTACAGACCCAGTACTTC.

V gene TRBV5-1 combines with J gene TRBJ2-5; no firm D call. V was clipped by 4 bases and J by 5 bases, with 12 bases between them. Germline assignment: CDR1 SGHRS and CDR2 YFSETQ. This CDR3 spans 13 amino acids. The CDR3, as DNA: TGCGCCAGCAGCCCCGAGTTAGGGGAGACCCAGTACTTC. The encoded protein is CASSPELGETQYF.

This clone was counted only a few times. The genes are TRBV10-3 and TRBJ2-5; D is ambiguous. Germline CDR1 and CDR2: ENHRY and SYGVKD. The V gene lost 2 bases and the J gene lost 5 bases, with 6 bases spanning the gap. CDR3 length: 12 residues. The CDR3, as DNA: TGTGCCATCAGTGAGGGTTCCGAGACCCAGTACTTC. It specifies CAISEGSETQYF.

In its sample, this clone was seen a few times. CDR3 region: CASSKQGGETQYF. Here the CDR3 DNA reads TGTGCCAGCAGCAAACAGGGAGGAGAGACCCAGTACTTC. The chain couples TRBV13 to TRBJ2-5; D possibly uses TRBD1 or TRBD2 (6 bases each). This CDR3 spans 13 amino acids. Trimming shortened V by 5 bases and J by 4 bases, and 11 bases separated the two germline ends. CDR1 PRHDT and CDR2 FYEKMQ come from the germline V gene (reference sequence).

This clone has only a few counts. The rearrangement uses TRBV29-1 and TRBJ2-3; D gene unclear. Germline V gene data show CDR1 as SQVTM and CDR2 as ANQGSEA. The CDR3 consists of 14 residues. Trimming pared 4 bases from V and 0 bases from J, leaving 11 bases between. The CDR3: CSVGPPSSTDTQYF. CDR3 in DNA: TGCAGCGTTGGGCCCCCAAGTAGCACAGATACGCAGTATTTT.